The source of this T cell receptor (beta chain) is a study of blood T cells in healthy people across ages. Points on this clonotype: Its matching antigen is unknown.

This CDR3 has 13 amino acids. Germline V gene sequence: CDR1 SGHAT, CDR2 FQNNGV. Deletions cut 5 bases from V and 2 bases from J, with 9 bases between. Alongside a J-beta primer mix, a sample-barcoded 5' primer served in a second PCR lasting about 6 to 11 cycles. TCRdb re-called the 5' RACE reads through MiXCR, storing one row per CDR3 protein. The sample gives roughly 570,000 distinct CDR3 sequences, 25% to 30% of which show up once; about 18% is in the top ten. Whole-study findings and limits: Diversity estimated from one million T cells was considered an underestimate.

Input material: blood. This receptor was taken from a woman between 65 and 79 years old in good health. The rearrangement joins TRBV11-2 to TRBJ2-5; D gene ambiguous. CDR3 bases: TGTGCCAGCAGCCCAGTGGCACAAGAGACCCAGTACTTC. Encoded protein: CASSPVAQETQYF. The full variable domain, with the rest looked up from reference TRBV11-2 and TRBJ2-5, is EAGVAQSPRYKIIEKRQSVAFWCNPISGHATLYWYQQILGQGPKLLIQFQNNGVVDDSQLPKDRFSAERLKGVDSTLKIQPAKLEDSAVYLCASSPVAQETQYFGPGTRLLVL.